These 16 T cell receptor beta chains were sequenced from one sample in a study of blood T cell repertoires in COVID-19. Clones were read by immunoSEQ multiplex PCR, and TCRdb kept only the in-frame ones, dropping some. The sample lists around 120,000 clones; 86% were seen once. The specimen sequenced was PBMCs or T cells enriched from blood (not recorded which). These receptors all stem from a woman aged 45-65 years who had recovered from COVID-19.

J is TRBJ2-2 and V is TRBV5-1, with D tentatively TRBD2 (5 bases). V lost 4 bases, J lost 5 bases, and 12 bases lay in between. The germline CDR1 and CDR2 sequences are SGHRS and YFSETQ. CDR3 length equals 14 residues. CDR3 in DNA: TGCGCCAGCAGCCCGAGGACGGGGACCGGGGAGCTGTTTTTT. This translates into CASSPRTGTGELFF.

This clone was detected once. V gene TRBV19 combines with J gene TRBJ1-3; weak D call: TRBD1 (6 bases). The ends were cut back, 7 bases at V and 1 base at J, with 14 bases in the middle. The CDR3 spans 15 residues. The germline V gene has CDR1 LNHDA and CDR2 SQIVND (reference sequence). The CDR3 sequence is CASTDYDRSGNTIYF. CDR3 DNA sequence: TGTGCCAGTACCGACTACGACAGGTCTGGAAACACCATATATTTT.

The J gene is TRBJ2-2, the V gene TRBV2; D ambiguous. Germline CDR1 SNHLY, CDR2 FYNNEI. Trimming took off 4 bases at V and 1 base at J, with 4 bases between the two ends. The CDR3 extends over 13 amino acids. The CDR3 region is CASSGENTGELFF. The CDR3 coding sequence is TGTGCCAGCAGTGGAGAGAACACCGGGGAGCTGTTTTTT.

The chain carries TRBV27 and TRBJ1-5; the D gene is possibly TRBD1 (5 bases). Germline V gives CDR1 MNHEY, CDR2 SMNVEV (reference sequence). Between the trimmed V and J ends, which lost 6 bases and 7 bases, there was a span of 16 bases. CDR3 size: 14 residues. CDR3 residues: CASSIMGGGQPQHF. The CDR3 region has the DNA TGTGCCAGCAGCATTATGGGGGGAGGCCAGCCCCAGCATTTT.

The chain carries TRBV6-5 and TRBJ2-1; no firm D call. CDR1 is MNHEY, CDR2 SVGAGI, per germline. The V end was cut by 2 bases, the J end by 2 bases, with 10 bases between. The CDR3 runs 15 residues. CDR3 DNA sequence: TGTGCCAGCAGTTACGGGCTACCCCCCTACAATGAGCAGTTCTTC. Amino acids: CASSYGLPPYNEQFF.

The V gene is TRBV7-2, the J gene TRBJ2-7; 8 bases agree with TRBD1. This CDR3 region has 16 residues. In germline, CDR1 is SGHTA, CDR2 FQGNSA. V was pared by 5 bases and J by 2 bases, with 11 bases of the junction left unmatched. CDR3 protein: CASSHPRGRVTYEQYF. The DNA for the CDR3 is TGTGCCAGCAGCCATCCCAGGGGGCGGGTAACCTACGAGCAGTACTTC.

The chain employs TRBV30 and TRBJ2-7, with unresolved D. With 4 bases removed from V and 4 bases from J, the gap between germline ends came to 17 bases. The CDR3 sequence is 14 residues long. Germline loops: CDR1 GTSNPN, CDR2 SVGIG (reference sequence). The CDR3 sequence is CAWTAGTAIYEQYF. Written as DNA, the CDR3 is TGTGCCTGGACGGCCGGTACAGCTATTTACGAGCAGTACTTC.

In DNA form, the CDR3 reads TGTGCCATCAGCCAAGGACAGGGGGTTAGGGGCTACACCTTC. As protein: CAISQGQGVRGYTF. V is TRBV10-3 and J is TRBJ1-2; TRBD1 matches at 10 bases. V lost 6 bases and J lost 8; bases outside the gene matches: 9. The germline CDR1 and CDR2 sequences are ENHRY and SYGVKD. The CDR3 has 14 residues.

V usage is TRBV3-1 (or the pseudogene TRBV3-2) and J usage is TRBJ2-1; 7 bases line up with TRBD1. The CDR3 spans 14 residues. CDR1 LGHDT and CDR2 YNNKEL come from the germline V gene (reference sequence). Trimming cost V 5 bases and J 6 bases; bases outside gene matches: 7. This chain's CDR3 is CASSTADRFNEQFF. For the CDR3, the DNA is TGTGCCAGCAGCACCGCGGACAGGTTCAATGAGCAGTTCTTC.

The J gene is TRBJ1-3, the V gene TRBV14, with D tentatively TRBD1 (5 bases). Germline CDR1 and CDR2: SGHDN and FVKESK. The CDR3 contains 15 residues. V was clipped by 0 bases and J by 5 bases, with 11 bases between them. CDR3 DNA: TGTGCCAGCAGCCAAGATTACGACAGACGAAACACCATATATTTT. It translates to CASSQDYDRRNTIYF.

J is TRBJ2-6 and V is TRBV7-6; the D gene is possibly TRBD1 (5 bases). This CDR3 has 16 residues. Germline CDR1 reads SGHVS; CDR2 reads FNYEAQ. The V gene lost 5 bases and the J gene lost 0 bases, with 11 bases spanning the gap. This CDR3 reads CASSLSRGSGANVLTF. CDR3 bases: TGTGCCAGCAGCCTAAGTAGGGGCTCTGGGGCCAACGTCCTGACTTTC.

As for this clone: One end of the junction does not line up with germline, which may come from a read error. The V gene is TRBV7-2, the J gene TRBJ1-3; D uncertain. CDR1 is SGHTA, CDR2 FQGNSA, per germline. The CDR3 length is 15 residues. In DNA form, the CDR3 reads TGTGCCAGCACCTTAAACCCGAGATCAGGAAACACCATATATTTT. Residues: CASTLNPRSGNTIYF.

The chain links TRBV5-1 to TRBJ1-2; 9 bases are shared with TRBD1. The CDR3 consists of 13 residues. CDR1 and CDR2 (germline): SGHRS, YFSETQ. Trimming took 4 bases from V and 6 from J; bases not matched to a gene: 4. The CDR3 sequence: CASSRDRDHGYTF. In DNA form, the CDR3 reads TGCGCCAGCAGCCGGGACAGGGACCATGGCTACACCTTC.

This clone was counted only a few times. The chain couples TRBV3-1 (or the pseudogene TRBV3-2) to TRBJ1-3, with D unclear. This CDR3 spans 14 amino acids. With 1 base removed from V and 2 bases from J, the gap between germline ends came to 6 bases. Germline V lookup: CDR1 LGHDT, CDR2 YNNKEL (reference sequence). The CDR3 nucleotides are TGTGCCAGCAGCCAAGCGGTTCCTGGAAACACCATATATTTT. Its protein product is CASSQAVPGNTIYF.

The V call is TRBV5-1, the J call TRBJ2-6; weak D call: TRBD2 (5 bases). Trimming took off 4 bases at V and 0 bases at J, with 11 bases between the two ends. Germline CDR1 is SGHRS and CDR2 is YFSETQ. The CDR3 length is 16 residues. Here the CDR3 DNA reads TGCGCCAGCAGCCTTGGACTGTTCTCTGGGGCCAACGTCCTGACTTTC. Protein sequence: CASSLGLFSGANVLTF.

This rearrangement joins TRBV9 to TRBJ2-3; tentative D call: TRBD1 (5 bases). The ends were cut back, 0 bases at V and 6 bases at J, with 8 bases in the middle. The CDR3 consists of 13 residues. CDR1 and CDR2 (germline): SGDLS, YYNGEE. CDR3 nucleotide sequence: TGTGCCAGCAGCGTAGAGGGGTCGGATACGCAGTATTTT. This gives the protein CASSVEGSDTQYF. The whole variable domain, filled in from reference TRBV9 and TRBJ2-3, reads DSGVTQTPKHLITATGQRVTLRCSPRSGDLSVYWYQQSLDQGLQFLIQYYNGEERAKGNILERFSAQQFPDLHSELNLSSLELGDSALYFCASSVEGSDTQYFGPGTRLTVL.